Shown below are 6 T cell receptor beta chains from a single sample sequenced in a study of OX40 agonist ivuxolimab in advanced cancers. Measured with immunoSEQ multiplex PCR; TCRdb has only the in-frame clones, and not every one. The sample carries tens of thousands of clones, about 92% recorded once. This material consisted of CD4+ or CD8+ T cells sorted from blood, taken in a trial of the OX40 agonist ivuxolimab. The receptors come from an adult with an advanced solid tumor such as melanoma, head and neck, liver or kidney cancer.

The chain combines TRBV9 with TRBJ1-1, with D unclear. CDR3 length: 15 residues. V shed 0 bases and J shed 5 bases, with 14 bases lying between them. Per germline, CDR1 SGDLS and CDR2 YYNGEE. CDR3 nucleotide sequence: TGTGCCAGCAGCGTAGACGGTCGGTGGGGAACTGAAGCTTTCTTT. Protein sequence: CASSVDGRWGTEAFF.

This chain joins TRBV18 and TRBJ2-1, with 16 bases identical to TRBD2. The CDR3 runs 19 residues. V shed 3 bases, J shed 2 bases, and the junction held 7 bases outside the gene matches. Per the germline V gene, CDR1 is KGHSH and CDR2 is LQKENI. The CDR3 loop reads CASSPSPGTSGRAYNEQFF. CDR3 bases: TGTGCCAGCTCACCCAGTCCCGGGACTAGCGGGAGGGCCTACAATGAGCAGTTCTTC.

In DNA form, the CDR3 reads TGTGCCTGGAGTGTACGTGCGGGACCGTACGAGCAGTACTTC. Its protein is CAWSVRAGPYEQYF. The chain joins TRBV30 to TRBJ2-7, with a tentative D call TRBD2 (6 bases). The ends were cut back, 0 bases at V and 4 bases at J, with 13 bases in the middle. Germline-derived CDR1 and CDR2 are GTSNPN and SVGIG (reference sequence). This CDR3 contains 14 residues.

CDR3 bases: TGTGCCACCACCCGGGGGGCTAGCCAAGGCAAGGATTTCCACGAGCAGTACTTC. Its translation: CATTRGASQGKDFHEQYF. The chain has TRBV21-1 and TRBJ2-7; TRBD2, as called in the table, went unchecked against the DNA. TRBV21-1 counts as a pseudogene. CDR3 length: 18 residues.

The CDR3 region is CASSSGSSYGYTF. The CDR3 bases are TGTGCCAGCAGCTCCGGGTCCTCTTATGGCTACACCTTC. The chain couples TRBV5-6 to TRBJ1-2; D is undetermined. Germline loops: CDR1 SGHDT, CDR2 YYEEEE. Trimming removed 3 bases at V and 5 bases at J, with 11 bases between. This CDR3 has 13 residues.

The chain has TRBV19 and TRBJ2-7, with 12 bases identical to TRBD1. The CDR3 is 16 residues long. J was trimmed by 6 bases and V by 3 bases; bases with no gene match: 9. In germline, CDR1 is LNHDA, CDR2 SQIVND (reference sequence). The CDR3 reads CASSIDPGQGAGEQYF. The CDR3 DNA reads as TGTGCCAGTAGTATCGATCCGGGACAGGGGGCTGGCGAGCAGTACTTC.